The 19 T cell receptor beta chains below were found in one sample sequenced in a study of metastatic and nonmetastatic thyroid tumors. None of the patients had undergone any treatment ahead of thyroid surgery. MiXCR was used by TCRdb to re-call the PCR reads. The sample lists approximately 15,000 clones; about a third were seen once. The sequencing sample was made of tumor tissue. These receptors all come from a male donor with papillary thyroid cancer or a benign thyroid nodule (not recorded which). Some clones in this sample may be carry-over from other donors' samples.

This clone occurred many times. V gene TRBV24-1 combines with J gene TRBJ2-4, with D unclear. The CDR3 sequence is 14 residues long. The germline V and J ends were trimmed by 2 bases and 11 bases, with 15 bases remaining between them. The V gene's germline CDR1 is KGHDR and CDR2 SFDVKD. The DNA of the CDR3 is TGTGCCACCAGTGATTCCCAATGGGCGGACGTTCAGTACTTC. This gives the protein CATSDSQWADVQYF.

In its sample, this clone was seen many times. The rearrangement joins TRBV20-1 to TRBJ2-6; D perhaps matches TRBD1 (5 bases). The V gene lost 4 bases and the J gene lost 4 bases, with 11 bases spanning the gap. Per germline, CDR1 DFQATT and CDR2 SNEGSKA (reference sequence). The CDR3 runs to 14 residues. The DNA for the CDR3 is TGCAGTGCTACCCAGGGATCCGGGGCCAACGTCCTGACTTTC. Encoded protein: CSATQGSGANVLTF.

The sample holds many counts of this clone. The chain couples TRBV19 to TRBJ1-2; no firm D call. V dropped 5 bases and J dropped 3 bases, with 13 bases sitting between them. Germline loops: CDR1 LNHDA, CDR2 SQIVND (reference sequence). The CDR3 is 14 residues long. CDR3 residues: CASSLQVTDYGYTF. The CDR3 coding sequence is TGTGCCAGTAGTCTCCAGGTTACAGACTATGGCTACACCTTC.

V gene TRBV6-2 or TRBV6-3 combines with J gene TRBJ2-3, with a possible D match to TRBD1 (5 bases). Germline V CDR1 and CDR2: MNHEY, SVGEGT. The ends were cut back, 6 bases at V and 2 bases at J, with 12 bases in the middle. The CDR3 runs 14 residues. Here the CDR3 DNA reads TGTGCCAGCAGCACCATGACAGCCACAGATACGCAGTATTTT. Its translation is CASSTMTATDTQYF.

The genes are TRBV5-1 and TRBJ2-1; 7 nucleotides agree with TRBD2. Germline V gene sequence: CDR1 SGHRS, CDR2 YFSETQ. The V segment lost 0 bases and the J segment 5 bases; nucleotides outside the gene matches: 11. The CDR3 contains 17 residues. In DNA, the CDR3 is TGCGCCAGCAGCTTGGCCTTCGGGCGGGAGCCCCACAATGAGCAGTTCTTC. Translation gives CASSLAFGREPHNEQFF.

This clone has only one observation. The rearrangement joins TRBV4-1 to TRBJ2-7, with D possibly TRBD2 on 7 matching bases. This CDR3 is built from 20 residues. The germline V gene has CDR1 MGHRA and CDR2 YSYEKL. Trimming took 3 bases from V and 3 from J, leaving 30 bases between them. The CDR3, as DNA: TGCGCCAGCAGCCAGGAAGCCGGGGGGACCTTCACCGAGGGGGACTACGAGCAGTACTTC. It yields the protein CASSQEAGGTFTEGDYEQYF.

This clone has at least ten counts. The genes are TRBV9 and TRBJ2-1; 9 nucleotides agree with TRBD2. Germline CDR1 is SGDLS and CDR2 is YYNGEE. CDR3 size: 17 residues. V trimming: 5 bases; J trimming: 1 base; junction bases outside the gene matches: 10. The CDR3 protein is CASSVSILAGSYNEQFF. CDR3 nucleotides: TGTGCCAGCAGTGTTAGCATTCTAGCGGGATCCTACAATGAGCAGTTCTTC.

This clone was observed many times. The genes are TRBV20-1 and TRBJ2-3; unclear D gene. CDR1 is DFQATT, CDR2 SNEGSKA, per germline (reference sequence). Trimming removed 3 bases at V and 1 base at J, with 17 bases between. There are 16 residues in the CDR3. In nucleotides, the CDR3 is TGCAGTGCTAGGCCCTCCAGTTTTCCTCGCACAGATACGCAGTATTTT. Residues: CSARPSSFPRTDTQYF.

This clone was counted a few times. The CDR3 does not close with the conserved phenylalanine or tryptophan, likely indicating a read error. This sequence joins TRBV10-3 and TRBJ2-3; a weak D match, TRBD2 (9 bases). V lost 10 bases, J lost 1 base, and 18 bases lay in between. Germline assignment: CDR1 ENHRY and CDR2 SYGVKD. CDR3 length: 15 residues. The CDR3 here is CATGTGLARTDTQYL. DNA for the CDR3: TGTGCCACCGGGACAGGACTAGCGCGCACAGATACGCAGTATTTG.

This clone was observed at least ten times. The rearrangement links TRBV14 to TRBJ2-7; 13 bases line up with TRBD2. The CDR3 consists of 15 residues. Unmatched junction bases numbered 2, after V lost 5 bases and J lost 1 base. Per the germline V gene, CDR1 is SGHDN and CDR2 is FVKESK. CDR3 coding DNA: TGTGCCAGCAGCTGGGGACTAGCGGGATCCTACGAGCAGTACTTC. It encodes CASSWGLAGSYEQYF.

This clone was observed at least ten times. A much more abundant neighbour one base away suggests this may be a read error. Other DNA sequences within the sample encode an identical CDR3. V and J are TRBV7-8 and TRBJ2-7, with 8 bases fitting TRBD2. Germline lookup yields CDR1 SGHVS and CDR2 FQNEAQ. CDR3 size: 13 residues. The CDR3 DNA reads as TGCGCCAGCAGCTTAGCGGGGAGAAACGAGCAGTACTTC. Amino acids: CASSLAGRNEQYF.

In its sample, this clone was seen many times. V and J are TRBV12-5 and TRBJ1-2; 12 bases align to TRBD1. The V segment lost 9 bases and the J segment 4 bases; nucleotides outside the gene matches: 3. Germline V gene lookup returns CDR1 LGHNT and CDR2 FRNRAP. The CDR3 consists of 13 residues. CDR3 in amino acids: CARGQGAGYGYTF. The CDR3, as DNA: TGTGCTAGGGGACAGGGGGCGGGCTATGGCTACACCTTC.

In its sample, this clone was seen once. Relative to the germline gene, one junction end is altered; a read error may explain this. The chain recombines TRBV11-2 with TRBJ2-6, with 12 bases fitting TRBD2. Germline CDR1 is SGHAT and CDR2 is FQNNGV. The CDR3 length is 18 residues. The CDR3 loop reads CANSLTSGRISGANVLTF. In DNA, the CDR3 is TGTGCCAACAGCCTGACTAGCGGGAGAATTAGTGGGGCCAACGTCCTGACTTTC.

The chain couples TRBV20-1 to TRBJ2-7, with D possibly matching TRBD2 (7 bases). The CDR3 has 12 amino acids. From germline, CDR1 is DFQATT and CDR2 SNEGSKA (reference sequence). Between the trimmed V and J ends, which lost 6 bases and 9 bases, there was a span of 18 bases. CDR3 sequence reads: CSAGGESDLQYF. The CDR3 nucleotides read TGCAGTGCAGGGGGGGAGTCAGATCTGCAGTACTTC.

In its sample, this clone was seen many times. CDR3 amino acids: CASSPLGPGELFF. The CDR3 DNA follows: TGTGCCAGCAGCCCCTTAGGACCCGGGGAGCTGTTTTTT. The rearrangement links TRBV7-3 to TRBJ2-2; no clear D. The CDR3 length is 13 residues. Trimming removed 5 bases from V and 6 bases from J, with 10 bases in between. Per germline, CDR1 SGHTA and CDR2 FQGTGA.

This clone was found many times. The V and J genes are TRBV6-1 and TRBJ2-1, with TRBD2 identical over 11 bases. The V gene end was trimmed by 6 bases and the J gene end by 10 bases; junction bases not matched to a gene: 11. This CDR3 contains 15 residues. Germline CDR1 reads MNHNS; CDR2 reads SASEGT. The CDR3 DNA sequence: TGTGCCAGCAGCGCAGGACTAGCGGGTGTGGGGGAGCAGTTCTTC. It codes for CASSAGLAGVGEQFF.

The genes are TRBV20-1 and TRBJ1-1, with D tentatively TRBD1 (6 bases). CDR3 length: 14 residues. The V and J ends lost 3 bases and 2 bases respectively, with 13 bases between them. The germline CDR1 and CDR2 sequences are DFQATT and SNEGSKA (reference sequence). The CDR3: CSASEDRENTEAFF. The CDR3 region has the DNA TGCAGTGCTAGCGAGGACAGAGAAAACACTGAAGCTTTCTTT.

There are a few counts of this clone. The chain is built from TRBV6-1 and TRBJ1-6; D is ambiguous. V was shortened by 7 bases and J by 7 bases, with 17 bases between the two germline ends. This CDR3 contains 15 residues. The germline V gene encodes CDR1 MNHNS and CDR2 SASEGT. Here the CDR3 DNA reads TGTGCCAGCACCCTAGGTGGGCAGAGGAATTCACCCCTCCACTTT. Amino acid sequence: CASTLGGQRNSPLHF.

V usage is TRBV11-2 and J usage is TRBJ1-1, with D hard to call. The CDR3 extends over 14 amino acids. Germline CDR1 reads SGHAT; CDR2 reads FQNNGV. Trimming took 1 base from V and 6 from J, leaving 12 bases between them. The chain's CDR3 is CASSLVIVSPEAFF. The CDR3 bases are TGTGCCAGCAGCTTAGTGATTGTAAGCCCTGAAGCTTTCTTT.